A selection of T cell receptor beta chains follows, all from one sample in a study of PD-L1 blockade in urothelial cancer. Profiled with immunoSEQ multiplex PCR; TCRdb holds only in-frame clones, not every one. The data show 30,000 to 35,000 clones, roughly 84% seen once. This specimen consisted of PBMCs, obtained around atezolizumab (anti-PD-L1) treatment. The receptors here all came from a man in his 60s with urothelial cancer. Both conserved end residues are part of each CDR3. The D gene is left open where the match is weak. For some rows the clone size is stated as once, few or many, or as a class when expanded; others skip it.

DNA | CDR3 | D | size | J | V | length
TGTGCCAGCAGTTTGGGGACCGGGAGGAGAGGCTACACCTTC | CASSLGTGRRGYTF | NA | NA | TRBJ1-2 | TRBV6-5 | 14
TGTGCCAGCAGCTTAAAGGGGATAGAGACCCAGTACTTC | CASSLKGIETQYF | NA | NA | TRBJ2-5 | TRBV7-3 | 13
TGCGCCAGCAGCTTGGTGGAGGAGACCCAGTACTTC | CASSLVEETQYF | NA | once | TRBJ2-5 | TRBV5-1 | 12
TGTGCCAGCAGCTTAGTTCTGGACAACTCCTACGAGCAGTACTTC | CASSLVLDNSYEQYF | NA | NA | TRBJ2-7 | TRBV11-2 | 15
TGTGCCAGCAGTGAATCTTGGGCAACTGAAGCTTTCTTT | CASSESWATEAFF | NA | NA | TRBJ1-1 | TRBV25-1 | 13
TGCAGCGTTTCGCTAGCGGGAGAGCAGTACTTC | CSVSLAGEQYF | TRBD2 | NA | TRBJ2-7 | TRBV29-1 | 11
TGTGCCAGCAGCCCCGGGACTAGCGGGACTAAGAGCACAGATACGCAGTATTTT | CASSPGTSGTKSTDTQYF | TRBD2 | NA | TRBJ2-3 | TRBV11-2 | 18
TGTGCCAGCTCATCGGGACAGCTCACTGAAGCTTTCTTT | CASSSGQLTEAFF | TRBD1 | once | TRBJ1-1 | TRBV18 | 13
TGTGCCAGCAGCTCCAGCGCCGGGGGTACAGATACGCAGTATTTT | CASSSSAGGTDTQYF | NA | NA | TRBJ2-3 | TRBV9 | 15
TGTGCCAGCAGTTTATGGGGACAGCACTACGAGCAGTACTTC | CASSLWGQHYEQYF | TRBD1 | NA | TRBJ2-7 | TRBV28 | 14
TGTGCCAGCGGATGGACTAGCGGGCATACAGATACGCAGTATTTT | CASGWTSGHTDTQYF | TRBD2 | NA | TRBJ2-3 | TRBV9 | 15
TGTGCCAGCAGTTTACCGTTTAAGCTAGCGGGAGTTCCAGATACGCAGTATTTT | CASSLPFKLAGVPDTQYF | TRBD2 | NA | TRBJ2-3 | TRBV28 | 18
TGTGCCAGCAGTTTCGGAGGAGGCCAGGTCCAGCCCCAGCATTTT | CASSFGGGQVQPQHF | NA | NA | TRBJ1-5 | TRBV27 | 15
TGCGCCAGCAGCCTTAGCGGGAGTCCCCGCTCCTACGAGCAGTACTTC | CASSLSGSPRSYEQYF | TRBD2 | NA | TRBJ2-7 | TRBV5-1 | 16
TGTGCCAGTAGTACATATGACAGTTTTGAAGCTTTCTTT | CASSTYDSFEAFF | NA | NA | TRBJ1-1 | TRBV19 | 13
TGTGCCAGCAGTCCCCCCGGACTACAAGATACGCAGTATTTT | CASSPPGLQDTQYF | NA | NA | TRBJ2-3 | TRBV28 | 14
TGTGCCAGCAGCATACCCGGGACAGGGGCTCTCCAAGAGACCCAGTACTTC | CASSIPGTGALQETQYF | TRBD1 | NA | TRBJ2-5 | TRBV5-4 | 17
TGTGCCAGCAGCTCCGGGACTAGCGGGAGGGGAGACAATGAGCAGTTCTTC | CASSSGTSGRGDNEQFF | TRBD2 | NA | TRBJ2-1 | TRBV11-2 | 17
TGTGCCAGCAGCTCAACAGGGTTGAGCACTGAAGCTTTCTTT | CASSSTGLSTEAFF | NA | NA | TRBJ1-1 | TRBV11-2 | 14
TGTGCCAGCAGTGAAGTACGGCTAGCGGTATACAATGAGCAGTTCTTC | CASSEVRLAVYNEQFF | TRBD2 | few | TRBJ2-1 | TRBV2 | 16
TGTGCCAGCAGCATACTCAGGGATTTTTACGAGCAGTACTTC | CASSILRDFYEQYF | NA | NA | TRBJ2-7 | TRBV11-2 | 14
TGTGCCATCAGCCCGACTAGCGGGAACCACGAGCAGTACTTC | CAISPTSGNHEQYF | TRBD2 | NA | TRBJ2-7 | TRBV10-3 | 14
TGTGCCAGCAGCTTCGGGACTAGCGGGAGGTACAATGAGCAGTTCTTC | CASSFGTSGRYNEQFF | TRBD2 | NA | TRBJ2-1 | TRBV7-3 | 16
TGCGCCAGCAGCTTGGCGGGAGGCGGTTACGAGCAGTACTTC | CASSLAGGGYEQYF | TRBD2 | NA | TRBJ2-7 | TRBV5-1 | 14
TGTGCCTGGAGTACAGTGAGCACAGATACGCAGTATTTT | CAWSTVSTDTQYF | NA | NA | TRBJ2-3 | TRBV30 | 13
TGTGCCAGCAGCCCCCTGACGGGAGTACGGGAGCAGTACTTC | CASSPLTGVREQYF | NA | NA | TRBJ2-7 | TRBV7-2 | 14
TGTGCCAGCAGCCTGGGACAGGGGGAGAACACTGAAGCTTTCTTT | CASSLGQGENTEAFF | TRBD1 | NA | TRBJ1-1 | TRBV11-3 | 15
TGCGCCAGCAGCTTGCTAGACTCCGATGAGCAGTTCTTC | CASSLLDSDEQFF | NA | NA | TRBJ2-1 | TRBV5-1 | 13
TGTGCCAGTAGCAATGACAGGTACAATCAGCCCCAGCATTTT | CASSNDRYNQPQHF | NA | NA | TRBJ1-5 | TRBV19 | 14
TGTGCCAGCAGTTTATGGAGACAGGCCGGGAGGTACAATGAGCAGTTCTTC | CASSLWRQAGRYNEQFF | NA | once | TRBJ2-1 | TRBV27 | 17
TGCAGCGTTCTGGGACTAGCGGGACTTTACGAGCAGTACTTC | CSVLGLAGLYEQYF | TRBD2 | few | TRBJ2-7 | TRBV29-1 | 14
TGTGCCAGCAGTTTAATTTCGAGACAGGAAAAACTGTTTTTT | CASSLISRQEKLFF | NA | few | TRBJ1-4 | TRBV27 | 14
TGCAGCGCCGCTGCCGGCAGGAGGGGAACTGGCTACACCTTC | CSAAAGRRGTGYTF | NA | NA | TRBJ1-2 | TRBV29-1 | 14
TGTGCCAGCAGCTTAGCCACACTAGCGGGAGTCAACAATGAGCAGTTCTTC | CASSLATLAGVNNEQFF | TRBD2 | NA | TRBJ2-1 | TRBV7-2 | 17
TGTGCCAGTAGCCTCAGGGGGCTCACTGAAGCTTTCTTT | CASSLRGLTEAFF | TRBD1 | once | TRBJ1-1 | TRBV19 | 13
TGTGCCAGCAGCGCGACAGCCCTAGTGGGGGAGCAGTACTTC | CASSATALVGEQYF | NA | once | TRBJ2-7 | TRBV14 | 14
TGTGCCAGCAGTGGAATAGCCAGGGGAAGCAATCAGCCCCAGCATTTT | CASSGIARGSNQPQHF | NA | few | TRBJ1-5 | TRBV2 | 16
TGTGCCAGCTCACCACGGACGGGAGCGGGGAATGAGCAGTTCTTC | CASSPRTGAGNEQFF | TRBD2 | NA | TRBJ2-1 | TRBV18 | 15
TGTGCCAGCAGTCTCAACGGGGACTCCCGCATAACTGAGCAGTTCTTC | CASSLNGDSRITEQFF | NA | NA | TRBJ2-1 | TRBV27 | 16
TGCAGCTCCCGGGACTTAAGGGACGAGCAGTACTTC | CSSRDLRDEQYF | NA | NA | TRBJ2-7 | TRBV29-1 | 12
TGTGCCAGCACCCTCCCGACCGGGACAGGGGGCGAGGACACTGAAGCTTTCTTT | CASTLPTGTGGEDTEAFF | TRBD1 | NA | TRBJ1-1 | TRBV28 | 18
TGTGCCAGTAGTATGTCCTGGACTAGCGGCCTCGTGCACTTC | CASSMSWTSGLVHF | TRBD2 | once | TRBJ2-7 | TRBV19 | 14